The 30 T cell receptor beta chains listed next were all sequenced from one sample in a study of T cell changes during pregnancy in multiple sclerosis. Assay used: immunoSEQ multiplex PCR; TCRdb lists only in-frame clones, some missing. This table has about 80,000 clones, just over 90% appearing once. The sample consisted of peripheral blood, taken before pregnancy. The receptors derive from a female donor with multiple sclerosis, enrolled in a pregnancy study.

The chain joins TRBV15 to TRBJ1-2; 9 positions agree with TRBD1. Germline V lookup: CDR1 LNHNV, CDR2 YYDKDF (reference sequence). The CDR3 totals 14 residues. The J segment lost 4 bases and the V segment lost 5 bases, leaving 5 bases of the junction unmatched. DNA for the CDR3: TGTGCCACCAGCGGCACAGGGGGCGGCTATGGCTACACCTTC. Translation: CATSGTGGGYGYTF.

The table lists this clone with a count of one. The chain recombines TRBV6-5 with TRBJ2-1; D might be TRBD2 (6 bases). V gave up 5 bases and J gave up 6 bases, with 17 bases separating them. The CDR3 contains 15 residues. CDR1 MNHEY and CDR2 SVGAGI come from the germline V gene. CDR3 in amino acids: CASSLVWDSSNEQFF. The DNA of the CDR3 is TGTGCCAGCAGTCTTGTTTGGGACTCTTCCAATGAGCAGTTCTTC.

The chain is built from TRBV2 and TRBJ2-2, with TRBD2 matching over 9 bases. Unmatched junction bases numbered 8, after V lost 3 bases and J lost 9 bases. In germline, CDR1 is SNHLY, CDR2 FYNNEI. CDR3 length: 15 residues. The CDR3 reads CASSEVRLAARELFF. CDR3 DNA: TGTGCCAGCAGTGAGGTCCGACTAGCGGCCCGGGAGCTGTTTTTT.

The chain recombines TRBV27 with TRBJ2-7, with D maybe TRBD2 (6 bases). The V and J ends lost 3 bases and 3 bases respectively, with 12 bases between them. The CDR3 runs 14 residues. Germline-derived CDR1 and CDR2 are MNHEY and SMNVEV (reference sequence). CDR3 sequence: CASSLGGRFYEQYF. The CDR3 DNA reads TGTGCCAGCAGTTTGGGTGGGAGGTTCTACGAGCAGTACTTC.

The chain uses TRBV1 and TRBJ1-1; the tabulated D call, TRBD1, remains unverified against the DNA. TRBV1 is a known pseudogene. The CDR3 extends over 17 amino acids. CDR3 protein: CTSSQDCTGGDVTEAFF. The CDR3 coding sequence is TGCACCAGCAGCCAAGATTGCACAGGGGGTGACGTGACTGAAGCTTTCTTT.

This chain joins TRBV2 and TRBJ2-1; TRBD2 agrees at 8 bases. Germline V gene data show CDR1 as SNHLY and CDR2 as FYNNEI. The CDR3 has 13 amino acids. The V and J ends lost 10 bases and 9 bases, in that order; junction bases with no gene match: 11. CDR3: CATSPGTRAEQFF. The CDR3 bases are TGTGCCACCTCCCCCGGGACTAGAGCTGAGCAGTTCTTC.

The chain has TRBV19 and TRBJ2-7; the match to TRBD2 covers 14 bases. The CDR3 spans 17 residues. Germline V gene data show CDR1 as LNHDA and CDR2 as SQIVND (reference sequence). The ends lost 3 bases at V and 2 bases at J; junction bases unmatched: 6. The CDR3 nucleotides read TGTGCCAGTAGTATCGGGACTAGCGGGAGCTTCGCCTACGAGCAGTACTTC. Translating gives CASSIGTSGSFAYEQYF.

The chain combines TRBV6-6 with TRBJ2-3; D is perhaps TRBD1 (5 bases). Trimming shortened V by 8 bases and J by 4 bases, and 16 bases separated the two germline ends. The CDR3 totals 14 residues. Germline V gives CDR1 MNHNY, CDR2 SVGAGI (reference sequence). The CDR3 bases are TGTGCCAGCTTCCTAGGGGTTGGGGCAGATACGCAGTATTTT. Its protein is CASFLGVGADTQYF.

The chain uses TRBV13 and TRBJ1-5; TRBD1 matches 9 bases. CDR1 is PRHDT and CDR2 is FYEKMQ in the germline V gene (reference sequence). This CDR3 has 15 residues. J gave up 3 bases and V 2 bases, and 2 bases lay outside the gene matches. CDR3 residues: CASSLTGGYNQPQHF. CDR3 coding DNA: TGTGCCAGCAGCTTAACAGGGGGCTACAATCAGCCCCAGCATTTT.

The chain is built from TRBV19 and TRBJ2-1, with D possibly TRBD2 on 6 matching bases. The CDR3 runs 14 residues. V was clipped by 11 bases and J by 8 bases, with 22 bases between them. Germline lookup yields CDR1 LNHDA and CDR2 SQIVND (reference sequence). The chain's CDR3 is CAGSRGGIGDEQFF. CDR3 coding DNA: TGTGCCGGTTCCCGGGGCGGGATCGGCGATGAGCAGTTCTTC.

This chain uses TRBV28 with TRBJ2-5, with D tentatively TRBD2 (5 bases). This CDR3 comprises 14 residues. Germline CDR1 reads MDHEN; CDR2 reads SYDVKM. With 2 bases removed from V and 5 bases from J, the gap between germline ends came to 12 bases. The CDR3 sequence is CASSLASKMETQYF. As DNA, the CDR3 is TGTGCCAGCAGTTTAGCTAGCAAGATGGAGACCCAGTACTTC.

The chain couples TRBV6-6 to TRBJ1-2, with D perhaps matching TRBD1 (6 bases). Germline CDR1 is MNHNY and CDR2 is SVGAGI (reference sequence). V shed 6 bases and J shed 0 bases, with 11 bases lying between them. The CDR3 contains 14 residues. CDR3 sequence: CASSEGVANYGYTF. The CDR3 region has the DNA TGTGCCAGCAGCGAGGGGGTCGCTAACTATGGCTACACCTTC.

The chain carries TRBV28 and TRBJ1-2, with D possibly TRBD1 on 6 matching bases. The V end lost 3 bases, the J end lost 5 bases, and 16 bases lay between the germline ends. The CDR3 has 15 residues. Per the germline V gene, CDR1 is MDHEN and CDR2 is SYDVKM. CDR3 DNA: TGTGCCAGCAGTTTTCGCCTAGGGACAAATTATGGCTACACCTTC. It translates to CASSFRLGTNYGYTF.

The chain carries TRBV6-1 and TRBJ2-7, with 11 bases fitting TRBD1. J was trimmed by 5 bases and V by 7 bases; bases with no gene match: 4. The CDR3 has 13 amino acids. CDR1 and CDR2 (germline): MNHNS, SASEGT. Here the CDR3 DNA reads TGTGCCAGCACCGGGGACAGGGGGGACGAGCAGTACTTC. This encodes CASTGDRGDEQYF.

V and J are TRBV7-9 and TRBJ1-4; TRBD1 matches 8 bases. CDR1 is SEHNR, CDR2 FQNEAQ, per germline (reference sequence). With V trimmed by 6 bases and J by 1 base, 4 bases remained unmatched. The CDR3 has 15 amino acids. CDR3 in amino acids: CASRTGAGTNEKLFF. CDR3 nucleotide sequence: TGTGCCAGCAGGACAGGGGCGGGAACTAATGAAAAACTGTTTTTT.

This chain uses TRBV6-5 with TRBJ1-2; D gene ambiguous. CDR1 and CDR2 (germline): MNHEY, SVGAGI. Trimming stripped 0 bases from V and 8 bases from J, with 13 bases between. This CDR3 comprises 14 residues. The CDR3 loop is CASSYSRGHGGYTF. In DNA, the CDR3 is TGTGCCAGCAGTTACTCGAGAGGGCATGGCGGCTACACCTTC.

The V call is TRBV18, the J call TRBJ1-5; the match to TRBD1 covers 7 bases. The germline CDR1 and CDR2 sequences are KGHSH and LQKENI. Unmatched junction bases numbered 5, after V lost 6 bases and J lost 3 bases. This CDR3 region has 14 residues. CDR3 coding DNA: TGTGCCAGCTCCGTGACAGGGTCCAATCAGCCCCAGCATTTT. It codes for CASSVTGSNQPQHF. The entire variable domain, with the rest obtained from reference TRBV18 and TRBJ1-5, is as follows: NAGVMQNPRHLVRRRGQEARLRCSPMKGHSHVYWYRQLPEEGLKFMVYLQKENIIDESGMPKERFSAEFPKEGPSILRIQQVVRGDSAAYFCASSVTGSNQPQHFGDGTRLSIL.

The CDR3 spells CASSFLVRGLSGANVLTF. CDR3 in DNA: TGTGCCAGCAGCTTTTTAGTCAGGGGTCTTTCTGGGGCCAACGTCCTGACTTTC. The V gene is TRBV7-2, the J gene TRBJ2-6; D perhaps matches TRBD1 (6 bases). V lost 3 bases to trimming and J lost 1 base, with 16 bases between them. The length of the CDR3 is 18 residues. The germline V gene has CDR1 SGHTA and CDR2 FQGNSA.

The rearrangement joins TRBV28 to TRBJ2-7; D might be TRBD2 (5 bases). The CDR3 loop spans 14 amino acids. The ends were cut back, 0 bases at V and 0 bases at J, with 6 bases in the middle. Germline V gene sequence: CDR1 MDHEN, CDR2 SYDVKM. CDR3: CASSLWGSSYEQYF. Written as DNA, the CDR3 is TGTGCCAGCAGTTTATGGGGGAGCTCCTACGAGCAGTACTTC.

This chain connects TRBV29-1 to TRBJ2-3, with TRBD2 matching 10 bases. The CDR3 totals 17 residues. Trimming removed 2 bases from V and 1 base from J; junction bases left unmatched: 9. Looked up from germline, CDR1 is SQVTM and CDR2 is ANQGSEA. CDR3 region: CSVEKAGGPGGTDTQYF. The CDR3 DNA is TGCAGCGTTGAAAAAGCGGGAGGGCCGGGGGGCACAGATACGCAGTATTTT.

The chain uses TRBV4-1 and TRBJ2-1, with 11 bases lining up with TRBD2. Per the germline V gene, CDR1 is MGHRA and CDR2 is YSYEKL. The CDR3 has 15 amino acids. The junction had 7 bases not matched to a gene; V was cut back by 6 bases and J by 6 bases. CDR3 in DNA: TGCGCCAGCAGGACGACTAGCGGGATGGTCAATGAGCAGTTCTTC. Protein product: CASRTTSGMVNEQFF.

This clone occurred once. This rearrangement joins TRBV7-9 to TRBJ2-5, with no clear D. The CDR3 covers 13 residues. Between the trimmed V and J ends, which lost 3 bases and 5 bases, there was a span of 10 bases. Looked up from germline, CDR1 is SEHNR and CDR2 is FQNEAQ (reference sequence). The CDR3 reads CASSLSSLETQYF. CDR3 nucleotide sequence: TGTGCCAGCAGCTTGAGTAGCTTGGAGACCCAGTACTTC.

The genes are TRBV28 and TRBJ1-5, with 10 bases matching TRBD1. The V gene end was trimmed by 3 bases and the J gene end by 6 bases; junction bases not matched to a gene: 8. The CDR3 loop spans 16 amino acids. The germline CDR1 and CDR2 sequences are MDHEN and SYDVKM. Written as DNA, the CDR3 is TGTGCCAGCAGTTTTGCGGGACAGGGGCTCATTCAGCCCCAGCATTTT. This codes for CASSFAGQGLIQPQHF.

V and J are TRBV29-1 and TRBJ2-3; tentatively, D is TRBD2 (7 bases). CDR1 is SQVTM, CDR2 ANQGSEA, per germline. The CDR3 extends over 15 amino acids. Trimming removed 7 bases from V and 0 bases from J, with 17 bases in between. The CDR3 protein is CSGHGGLESTDTQYF. The CDR3, as DNA: TGCAGCGGCCACGGGGGGCTGGAAAGCACAGATACGCAGTATTTT.

The chain has TRBV5-1 and TRBJ2-2; D not certain. Germline CDR1 is SGHRS and CDR2 is YFSETQ. The CDR3 spans 15 residues. V lost 0 bases, J lost 6 bases, and 12 bases lay in between. CDR3 sequence (DNA): TGCGCCAGCAGCTTGGTTCCAGCAGGCGCCGGGGAGCTGTTTTTT. Protein sequence: CASSLVPAGAGELFF.

The J gene is TRBJ1-3, the V gene TRBV4-2; 8 bases align to TRBD1. V shed 1 base, J shed 5 bases, and the junction held 7 bases outside the gene matches. Germline-derived CDR1 and CDR2 are LGHNA and YNFKEQ. This CDR3 has 16 residues. Written as DNA, the CDR3 is TGTGCCAGCAGCCAAGCCTGGACAGGGAAAAGAAACACCATATATTTT. Protein sequence: CASSQAWTGKRNTIYF.

J is TRBJ2-5 and V is TRBV5-1; the match to TRBD2 covers 11 bases. This CDR3 is built from 15 residues. After removal of 4 bases from V and 5 bases from J, the junction contained 7 bases not matched to a gene. The germline CDR1 and CDR2 sequences are SGHRS and YFSETQ. CDR3 nucleotide sequence: TGCGCCAGCAGCGGGGTAGCGGGAGGGCGCGAGACCCAGTACTTC. It is translated as CASSGVAGGRETQYF.

Notes on this clone: Within the sample, other DNA sequences also encode this same CDR3. The J gene is TRBJ2-5, the V gene TRBV29-1, with D perhaps matching TRBD2 (5 bases). Germline-derived CDR1 and CDR2 are SQVTM and ANQGSEA. The length of the CDR3 is 12 residues. V shed 5 bases and J shed 2 bases, with 9 bases lying between them. CDR3 sequence: CSVRDGQETQYF. For the CDR3, the DNA is TGCAGCGTTCGGGATGGTCAAGAGACCCAGTACTTC.

The chain uses TRBV27 and TRBJ2-1; 10 nucleotides match TRBD1. Germline values: CDR1 MNHEY, CDR2 SMNVEV (reference sequence). The CDR3 sequence is 16 residues long. J gave up 6 bases and V 6 bases, and 11 bases lay outside the gene matches. The CDR3 nucleotides are TGTGCCAGCAGATTCCTCAGACAGGGGGCGGGCAATGAGCAGTTCTTC. It is translated as CASRFLRQGAGNEQFF.

J is TRBJ2-3 and V is TRBV7-2, with a weak D call TRBD1 (6 bases). V was shortened by 6 bases and J by 4 bases, with 17 bases between the two germline ends. Germline lookup yields CDR1 SGHTA and CDR2 FQGNSA. The CDR3 spans 15 residues. CDR3 coding DNA: TGTGCCAGCAGTTACCCAGGGGAGCTTCCAGATACGCAGTATTTT. Encoded protein: CASSYPGELPDTQYF.